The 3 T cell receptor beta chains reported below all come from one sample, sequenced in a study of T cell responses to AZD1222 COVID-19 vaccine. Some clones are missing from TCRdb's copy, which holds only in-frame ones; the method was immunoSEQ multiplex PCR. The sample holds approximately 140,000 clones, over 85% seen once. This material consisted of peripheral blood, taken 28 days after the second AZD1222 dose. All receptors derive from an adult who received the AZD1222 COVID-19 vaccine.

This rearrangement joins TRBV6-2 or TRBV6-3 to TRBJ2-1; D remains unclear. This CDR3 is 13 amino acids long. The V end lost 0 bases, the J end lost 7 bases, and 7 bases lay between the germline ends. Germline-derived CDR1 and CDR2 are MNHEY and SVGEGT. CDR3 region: CASSYSQVNEQFF. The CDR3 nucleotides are TGTGCCAGCAGTTACTCTCAGGTTAATGAGCAGTTCTTC.

The CDR3 spells CASSATGSFYGYTF. CDR3 bases: TGTGCCAGCAGCGCGACAGGGAGTTTCTATGGCTACACCTTC. The V call is TRBV11-3, the J call TRBJ1-2; the match to TRBD1 covers 7 bases. The germline V gene encodes CDR1 SGHNT and CDR2 YENEEA. The trim removed 5 bases at V and 4 bases at J, leaving 7 bases unmatched. CDR3 length: 14 amino acids.

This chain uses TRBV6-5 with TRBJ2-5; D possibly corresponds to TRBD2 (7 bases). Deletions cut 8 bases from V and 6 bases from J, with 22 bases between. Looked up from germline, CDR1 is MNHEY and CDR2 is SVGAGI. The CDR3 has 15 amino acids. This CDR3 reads CASGSGGGGIKTQYF. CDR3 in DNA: TGTGCCAGCGGGTCTGGGGGGGGCGGGATCAAGACCCAGTACTTC.